These 12 T cell receptor beta chains were sequenced from one sample in a study of CXCR3-negative and CXCR3-positive naive CD8 T cells. The study, taken as a whole, reports: CXCR3-positive naive cells carried more hydrophobic TRB CDR3s than CXCR3-negative ones.

All TRB cDNA libraries came from 5' RACE performed with UMI labels. No DNA is given; TCRdb re-called the 5' RACE reads and lists each CDR3 protein once. The sample holds about 84,000 distinct CDR3 sequences. Their antigen targets remain unknown. The sample taken for sequencing was naive CXCR3+ CD8+ T cells from blood. Subset denoted: CD45RO-CCR7+CD27+CD95- naive CD8+ T cells expressing CXCR3 (TNR3+). All receptors derive from a human donor in good health. Some clones in this sample may be carry-over from other donors' samples.

The rearrangement uses TRBV29-1 and TRBJ2-2; TCRdb's assignment of TRBD2 cannot be checked, as there is no DNA. Germline-derived CDR1 and CDR2 are SQVTM and ANQGSEA. The CDR3 consists of 14 residues. The CDR3 protein is CSVGSGGPAGELFF.

V is TRBV6-4 and J is TRBJ2-3; TCRdb's D call of TRBD2 is untestable without DNA. Germline values: CDR1 MRHNA, CDR2 SNTAGT. The CDR3 spans 16 residues. This CDR3 is CASSERRTSDTDTQYF.

The rearrangement uses TRBV5-5 and TRBJ1-1; checking the TCRdb D call of TRBD1 is not possible without DNA. This CDR3 has 14 residues. CDR1 SGHKS and CDR2 YYEKEE come from the germline V gene (reference sequence). CDR3: CASSPGTHGTEAFF.

The V and J genes are TRBV28 and TRBJ1-2. Per germline, CDR1 MDHEN and CDR2 SYDVKM. The CDR3 sequence is 14 residues long. This CDR3 reads CASSPIGTVYGYTF.

V gene TRBV25-1 combines with J gene TRBJ1-5. The CDR3 runs to 13 residues. The germline V gene has CDR1 MGHDK and CDR2 SYGVNS. CDR3 sequence reads: CASSGFGNQPQHF.

The chain has TRBV4-2 and TRBJ2-1; the D call from TCRdb, TRBD2, cannot be confirmed without DNA. Germline CDR1 reads LGHNA; CDR2 reads YNFKEQ. The CDR3 is made up of 17 amino acids. CDR3 region: CASSQAGLAGEIDEQFF.

The CDR3 loop is CASSQDSRAVVGGYTF. The rearrangement uses TRBV4-1 and TRBJ1-2. CDR1 and CDR2 from the germline V gene are MGHRA and YSYEKL. The CDR3 consists of 16 residues.

J is TRBJ1-5 and V is TRBV28; TCRdb's assignment of TRBD1 cannot be checked, as there is no DNA. Germline CDR1 is MDHEN and CDR2 is SYDVKM. The CDR3 length is 11 residues. CDR3 region: CATSGGQPQHF.

The chain uses TRBV10-3 and TRBJ2-7; TCRdb's assignment of TRBD1 cannot be checked, as there is no DNA. CDR1 is ENHRY and CDR2 is SYGVKD in the germline V gene. The CDR3 consists of 15 residues. The CDR3: CAISARDRPDYEQYF.

The J gene is TRBJ2-1, the V gene TRBV7-9; without DNA, the TCRdb call of TRBD1 cannot be checked. CDR1 is SEHNR, CDR2 FQNEAQ, per germline (reference sequence). CDR3 length equals 17 residues. Here the CDR3 reads CASSLELDTLSYNEQFF. The whole variable domain, remainder taken from reference TRBV7-9 and TRBJ2-1, is DTGVSQNPRHKITKRGQNVTFRCDPISEHNRLYWYRQTLGQGPEFLTYFQNEAQLEKSRLLSDRFSAERPKGSFSTLEIQRTEQGDSAMYLCASSLELDTLSYNEQFFGPGTRLTVL.

The chain recombines TRBV20-1 with TRBJ2-2. CDR3 length: 13 residues. The germline V gene encodes CDR1 DFQATT and CDR2 SNEGSKA (reference sequence). The CDR3 is CSASGLNTGELFF.

This rearrangement joins TRBV29-1 to TRBJ2-3. The CDR3 covers 12 residues. From germline, CDR1 is SQVTM and CDR2 ANQGSEA. CDR3 sequence: CSVEGVIDTQYF.